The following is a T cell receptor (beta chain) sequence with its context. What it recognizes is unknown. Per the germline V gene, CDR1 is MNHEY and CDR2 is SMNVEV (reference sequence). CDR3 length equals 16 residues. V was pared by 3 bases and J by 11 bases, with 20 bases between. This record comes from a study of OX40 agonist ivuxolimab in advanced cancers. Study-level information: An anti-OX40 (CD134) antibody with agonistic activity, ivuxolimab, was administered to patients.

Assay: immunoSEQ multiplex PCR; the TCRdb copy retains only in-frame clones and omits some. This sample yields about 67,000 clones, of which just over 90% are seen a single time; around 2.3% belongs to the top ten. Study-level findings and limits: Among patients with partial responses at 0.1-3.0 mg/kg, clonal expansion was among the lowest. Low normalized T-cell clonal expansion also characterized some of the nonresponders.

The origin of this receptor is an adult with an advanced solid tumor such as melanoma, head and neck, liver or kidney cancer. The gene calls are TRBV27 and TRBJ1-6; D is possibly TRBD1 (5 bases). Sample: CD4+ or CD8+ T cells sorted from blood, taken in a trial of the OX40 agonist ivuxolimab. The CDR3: CASSLRGAEPGTPLHF. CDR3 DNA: TGTGCCAGCAGTTTGAGGGGTGCGGAGCCGGGTACACCCCTCCACTTT.